This T cell receptor beta chain was obtained from a study of cytomegalovirus exposure and HLA in healthy donors. Study-wide findings and caveats: For presence/absence analyses, sequencing depth was assumed to be roughly uniform across donors. The authors reported that TCR beta sequences could predict HLA-A and HLA-B alleles. These predictions were accurate for most subjects in the first cohort.

A word on this clone: Its specificity is unknown.

In germline, CDR1 is MDHEN, CDR2 SYDVKM. The trim removed 4 bases at V and 5 bases at J, leaving 9 bases unmatched. The CDR3 has 16 residues. The PCR was carried out with 60 Vbeta primers and 13 Jbeta primers. Source study methods: Later, an analysis found roughly 80 million unique TCR beta chains, and roughly 9.9 million of these were shared. The table came from immunoSEQ multiplex PCR; TCRdb's copy has only in-frame clones and leaves some out. That table furnishes V, J and clone size, whereas the DNA furnished D and trimming. The sample has more than 110,000 clones; about 78% are singletons. Sequenced: PBMCs. The sequence came from a man between 18 and 29 years old in good health and CMV-seronegative. The chain is built from TRBV28 and TRBJ2-5; TRBD2 matches at 11 bases. The DNA of the CDR3 is TGTGCCAGCAGTTCGAGACTAGCGGGAAGTCTGGAGACCCAGTACTTC. Translated, it gives CASSSRLAGSLETQYF.